The 8 T cell receptor beta chains below were found in one sample sequenced in a study of T cells after yellow fever vaccination. TCRdb re-derived calls from the 5' RACE reads in MiXCR, one entry per CDR3 protein. This table has approximately 330,000 distinct CDR3 sequences, roughly 4% appearing once. The specimen was PBMCs, collected 5 days after the yellow fever booster vaccination. Source of these receptors: a man in his late teens or twenties who received the YFV17D yellow fever vaccine.

This chain connects TRBV5-1 to TRBJ2-3; D may be TRBD1 or TRBD2 (5 bases each). Germline V lookup: CDR1 SGHRS, CDR2 YFSETQ. Between the trimmed V and J ends, which lost 2 bases and 5 bases, there was a span of 21 bases. CDR3 length: 17 residues. CDR3 sequence: CASSFGARTSRGDTQYF. CDR3 bases: TGCGCCAGCAGCTTCGGGGCTAGGACTTCCCGAGGAGATACGCAGTATTTT. Using reference TRBV5-1 and TRBJ2-3 for the parts outside the CDR3, the full variable domain is KAGVTQTPRYLIKTRGQQVTLSCSPISGHRSVSWYQQTPGQGLQFLFEYFSETQRNKGNFPGRFSGRQFSNSRSEMNVSTLELGDSALYLCASSFGARTSRGDTQYFGPGTRLTVL.

The chain is built from TRBV7-8 and TRBJ2-7; 7 nucleotides agree with TRBD2. There are 16 residues in the CDR3. J lost 1 base, V lost 0 bases, and 6 bases had no gene match. Germline CDR1 and CDR2: SGHVS and FQNEAQ. CDR3 bases: TGTGCCAGCAGCTTAGCCGGGCGGGGGTTATCCTACGAGCAGTACTTC. The encoded protein is CASSLAGRGLSYEQYF.

This clonotype has only a few counts. The chain links TRBV4-1 to TRBJ2-2; no firm D call. V was shortened by 1 base and J by 6 bases, with 6 bases between the two germline ends. Germline lookup yields CDR1 MGHRA and CDR2 YSYEKL. The CDR3 length is 13 residues. The CDR3 region has the DNA TGCGCCAGCAGCCAAGTACCCCCCGGGGAGCTGTTTTTT. Protein sequence: CASSQVPPGELFF.

This clonotype turned up a few times. This chain's CDR3 is CAITGLAGGPADTQYF. Written as DNA, the CDR3 is TGTGCCATCACCGGACTAGCGGGGGGGCCAGCAGATACGCAGTATTTT. The V and J genes are TRBV11-2 and TRBJ2-3; TRBD2 matches 15 bases. Germline lookup yields CDR1 SGHAT and CDR2 FQNNGV. J gave up 4 bases and V 10 bases, and 9 bases lay outside the gene matches. The CDR3 sequence is 16 residues long. Filled out from reference TRBV11-2 and TRBJ2-3, the complete variable domain reads EAGVAQSPRYKIIEKRQSVAFWCNPISGHATLYWYQQILGQGPKLLIQFQNNGVVDDSQLPKDRFSAERLKGVDSTLKIQPAKLEDSAVYLCAITGLAGGPADTQYFGPGTRLTVL.

This clonotype has only a few counts. This rearrangement joins TRBV12-3 or TRBV12-4 to TRBJ2-2; D unresolved. The CDR3 sequence is 14 residues long. V shed 3 bases and J shed 4 bases, with 9 bases lying between them. The CDR3 bases are TGTGCCAGCAGTTTCCAAAGGGCCACCGGGGAGCTGTTTTTT. Protein sequence: CASSFQRATGELFF.

Here the CDR3 DNA reads TGTGCCACCAACAAAGGGGGACTGAGAGTCTCTGGGGCCAACGTCCTGACTTTC. Protein sequence: CATNKGGLRVSGANVLTF. The genes are TRBV15 and TRBJ2-6; D tentatively fits TRBD1 or TRBD2 (6 bases each). V was cut by 7 bases and J by 0 bases, with 19 bases left in between. This CDR3 region has 18 residues. Germline CDR1 LNHNV, CDR2 YYDKDF (reference sequence).

This clonotype was seen at least ten times. The J gene is TRBJ1-1, the V gene TRBV30; tentatively, D is TRBD1 (5 bases). The CDR3 is made up of 14 amino acids. Germline CDR1 and CDR2: GTSNPN and SVGIG (reference sequence). V shed 4 bases and J shed 1 base, with 13 bases lying between them. The CDR3 coding sequence is TGTGCCTGGATTCTTTGGGGCAAGAACACTGAAGCTTTCTTT. It encodes CAWILWGKNTEAFF.

Note on this clonotype: The germline gene is not matched at one end of the junction; a read error may be the cause. The V and J genes are TRBV28 and TRBJ2-5; D is perhaps TRBD1 (6 bases). Per the germline V gene, CDR1 is MDHEN and CDR2 is SYDVKM. The CDR3 runs 13 residues. Here the CDR3 DNA reads TGTGCCAGCGGCCAGGGGAGCCAAGGGACCCAGTACTTC. This gives the protein CASGQGSQGTQYF.